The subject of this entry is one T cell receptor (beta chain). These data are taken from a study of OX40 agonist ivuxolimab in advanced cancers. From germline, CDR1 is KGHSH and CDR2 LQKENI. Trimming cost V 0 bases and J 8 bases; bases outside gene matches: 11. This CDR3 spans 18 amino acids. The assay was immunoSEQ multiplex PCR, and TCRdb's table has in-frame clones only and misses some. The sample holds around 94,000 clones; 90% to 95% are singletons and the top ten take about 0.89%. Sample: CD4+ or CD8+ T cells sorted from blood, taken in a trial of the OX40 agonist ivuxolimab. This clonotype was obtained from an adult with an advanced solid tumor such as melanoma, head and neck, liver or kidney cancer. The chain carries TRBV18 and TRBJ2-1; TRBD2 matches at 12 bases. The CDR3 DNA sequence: TGTGCCAGCTCACCACCGCTTCTCGGACTAGCGGGAAGAGATGAGCAGTTCTTC. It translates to CASSPPLLGLAGRDEQFF. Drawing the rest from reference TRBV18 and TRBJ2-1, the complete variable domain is NAGVMQNPRHLVRRRGQEARLRCSPMKGHSHVYWYRQLPEEGLKFMVYLQKENIIDESGMPKERFSAEFPKEGPSILRIQQVVRGDSAAYFCASSPPLLGLAGRDEQFFGPGTRLTVL.